This record looks at one T cell receptor (beta chain) sequence and its context. Its antigen is unidentified. The V gene's germline CDR1 is SGHRS and CDR2 YFSETQ. The junction had 11 bases not matched to a gene; V was cut back by 4 bases and J by 5 bases. The CDR3 spans 16 residues. Researchers ran the PCR with 60 Vbeta and 13 Jbeta primers. Sequencing was performed with immunoSEQ multiplex PCR; in TCRdb, only in-frame clones are kept and a portion is missing. This table lists 65,000 to 85,000 clones. The source of the sample is a study of cytomegalovirus exposure and HLA in healthy donors. Study results and limitations: Links to common viral pathogens appeared, in a later analysis, for several of the most significant clusters. Among immune exposure information, only CMV serostatus was available.

The material sequenced was PBMCs. The chain has TRBV5-1 and TRBJ1-1; 10 bases are shared with TRBD1. The sequence derives from a woman aged 60-70 years in good health and CMV-seronegative. The CDR3 bases are TGCGCCAGCAGCCCCCAGGATAGGGGACAGGGGACTGAAGCTTTCTTT. It translates to CASSPQDRGQGTEAFF.